The 23 T cell receptor beta chains given below trace back to one sample, sequenced in a study of T cell responses to AZD1222 COVID-19 vaccine. Generated by immunoSEQ multiplex PCR, the TCRdb table keeps only in-frame clones and is missing some. In the table there are about 160,000 clones, 89% of which are singletons. Sequences were derived from peripheral blood, sampled on day 0 of AZD1222 vaccination. Receptor source: an adult in good health.

This chain joins TRBV30 and TRBJ2-2; 7 bases fit TRBD1. The V and J ends lost 5 bases and 3 bases, in that order; junction bases with no gene match: 3. This CDR3 is 13 amino acids long. Germline lookup yields CDR1 GTSNPN and CDR2 SVGIG (reference sequence). The CDR3 region is CAWDRVDTGELFF. As DNA, the CDR3 is TGTGCCTGGGACAGGGTGGACACCGGGGAGCTGTTTTTT.

Only one count was recorded for this clone. The V and J genes are TRBV6-5 and TRBJ1-1, with D tentatively TRBD1 (6 bases). Germline CDR1 is MNHEY and CDR2 is SVGAGI. V lost 6 bases and J 2 bases, leaving 13 bases between the germline ends. The CDR3 length is 14 residues. Here the CDR3 reads CASSPLQGNTEAFF. CDR3 in DNA: TGTGCCAGCAGCCCACTACAGGGAAACACTGAAGCTTTCTTT.

The chain recombines TRBV3-1 (or the pseudogene TRBV3-2) with TRBJ1-1; weak D call: TRBD1 (5 bases). V was clipped by 4 bases and J by 1 base, with 10 bases between them. Germline V gives CDR1 LGHDT, CDR2 YNNKEL (reference sequence). The CDR3 length is 14 residues. The CDR3 DNA is TGTGCCAGCAGCCGGATCGGGGGGAACACTGAAGCTTTCTTT. Its translation: CASSRIGGNTEAFF.

This chain uses TRBV4-1 with TRBJ1-3; D perhaps matches TRBD1 (5 bases). Germline CDR1 and CDR2: MGHRA and YSYEKL. V was trimmed by 1 base and J by 4 bases, leaving 17 bases between them. This CDR3 region has 17 residues. This CDR3 reads CASSQGPYQGTGNTIYF. CDR3 in DNA: TGCGCCAGCAGCCAAGGACCCTACCAGGGCACGGGAAACACCATATATTTT.

The chain combines TRBV6-6 with TRBJ1-2; no clear D. CDR1 is MNHNY and CDR2 is SVGAGI in the germline V gene (reference sequence). This CDR3 comprises 15 residues. The V gene lost 1 base and the J gene lost 5 bases, with 14 bases spanning the gap. For the CDR3, the DNA is TGTGCCAGCAGTTACTACGACGGAAGCCAATATGGCTACACCTTC. The encoded protein is CASSYYDGSQYGYTF.

This clone was seen only a few times. The chain joins TRBV6-5 to TRBJ2-7; D tentatively fits TRBD1 or TRBD2 (7 bases each). This CDR3 comprises 16 residues. Germline values: CDR1 MNHEY, CDR2 SVGAGI. V dropped 4 bases and J dropped 6 bases, with 22 bases sitting between them. This CDR3 is CASSWGRDSRFPEQYF. The CDR3 nucleotides read TGTGCCAGCAGTTGGGGGAGGGACAGTAGGTTTCCCGAGCAGTACTTC.

A remark on this clone: This sample also contains other DNA sequences that code for the same CDR3. The J gene is TRBJ2-1, the V gene TRBV2, with D possibly TRBD2 on 6 matching bases. The CDR3 covers 14 residues. Deletions cut 7 bases from V and 0 bases from J, with 10 bases between. Germline V CDR1 and CDR2: SNHLY, FYNNEI. CDR3 in amino acids: CASTRDSSYNEQFF. DNA of the CDR3: TGTGCCAGCACGCGGGATAGCTCCTACAATGAGCAGTTCTTC.

The rearrangement joins TRBV18 to TRBJ2-1, with D possibly matching TRBD1 (6 bases). Germline values: CDR1 KGHSH, CDR2 LQKENI. CDR3 size: 15 residues. The ends were cut back, 2 bases at V and 2 bases at J, with 10 bases in the middle. CDR3 amino acids: CASSPIGGTYNEQFF. The CDR3 DNA reads as TGTGCCAGCTCACCAATAGGGGGAACCTACAATGAGCAGTTCTTC.

The chain uses TRBV18 and TRBJ2-7, with 10 bases matching TRBD1. The CDR3 covers 16 residues. The germline V gene encodes CDR1 KGHSH and CDR2 LQKENI. V was pared by 0 bases and J by 2 bases, with 4 bases of the junction left unmatched. The CDR3 nucleotides read TGTGCCAGCTCACCACCGACAGGGGGCTATACCTACGAGCAGTACTTC. Translated: CASSPPTGGYTYEQYF.

This clone has only one observation. V and J are TRBV2 and TRBJ2-5; 7 nucleotides line up with TRBD1. In germline, CDR1 is SNHLY, CDR2 FYNNEI. Trimming took 8 bases from V and 5 from J; bases not matched to a gene: 8. The CDR3 length is 13 residues. CDR3 DNA sequence: TGTGCCAGCCACAGGGGCCAGTCGGAGACCCAGTACTTC. Its translation: CASHRGQSETQYF.

The chain employs TRBV9 and TRBJ1-4; tentatively, D is TRBD1 (5 bases). CDR3 length: 14 residues. Looked up from germline, CDR1 is SGDLS and CDR2 is YYNGEE. V was trimmed by 4 bases and J by 4 bases, leaving 11 bases between them. DNA for the CDR3: TGTGCCAGCAGCACCGACAGACTTAATGAAAAACTGTTTTTT. This gives the protein CASSTDRLNEKLFF.

This chain connects TRBV3-1 (or the pseudogene TRBV3-2) to TRBJ2-7; perhaps TRBD1 as D (6 bases). Trimming removed 1 base from V and 6 bases from J, with 16 bases in between. Germline values: CDR1 LGHDT, CDR2 YNNKEL (reference sequence). The CDR3 runs 15 residues. The DNA of the CDR3 is TGTGCCAGCAGCCAAGGGGGGCGTGCCATAGGCGAGCAGTACTTC. It encodes CASSQGGRAIGEQYF.

The chain employs TRBV28 and TRBJ1-6; D unclear. Looked up from germline, CDR1 is MDHEN and CDR2 is SYDVKM. The CDR3 sequence is 14 residues long. The V gene lost 5 bases and the J gene lost 5 bases, with 10 bases spanning the gap. CDR3 coding DNA: TGTGCCAGCAGTGCCGGGAGGGATAATTCACCCCTCCACTTT. Encoded protein: CASSAGRDNSPLHF. Full variable domain (outside the CDR3, taken from reference TRBV28 and TRBJ1-6): DVKVTQSSRYLVKRTGEKVFLECVQDMDHENMFWYRQDPGLGLRLIYFSYDVKMKEKGDIPEGYSVSREKKERFSLILESASTNQTSMYLCASSAGRDNSPLHFGNGTRLTVT.

The gene calls are TRBV9 and TRBJ2-1; 10 nucleotides align to TRBD2. This CDR3 region has 14 residues. Germline CDR1 and CDR2: SGDLS and YYNGEE. After removal of 3 bases from V and 15 bases from J, the junction contained 12 bases not matched to a gene. The CDR3 sequence: CASSARPLAGETFF. DNA of the CDR3: TGTGCCAGCAGCGCACGTCCTCTAGCGGGGGAGACGTTCTTC.

CDR3 in amino acids: CALRVRGSYEQYF. CDR3 DNA sequence: TGTGCCCTGCGGGTTCGAGGCTCCTACGAGCAGTACTTC. V and J are TRBV28 and TRBJ2-7; possible D gene TRBD2, 5 bases. V was trimmed by 11 bases and J by 0 bases, leaving 14 bases between them. CDR3 length: 13 amino acids. Per the germline V gene, CDR1 is MDHEN and CDR2 is SYDVKM.

The chain has TRBV28 and TRBJ1-2, with 11 bases lining up with TRBD1. The trim removed 4 bases at V and 4 bases at J, leaving 8 bases unmatched. Germline V CDR1 and CDR2: MDHEN, SYDVKM. The CDR3 spans 16 residues. The CDR3, as DNA: TGTGCCAGCAGTTCCTCGGGGACAGGGGGTGGCTATGGCTACACCTTC. Its protein is CASSSSGTGGGYGYTF.

On this clone itself: Different DNA sequences within this sample yield the same CDR3. J is TRBJ2-7 and V is TRBV3-1 (or the pseudogene TRBV3-2), with D hard to call. The CDR3 covers 11 residues. The germline V gene has CDR1 LGHDT and CDR2 YNNKEL (reference sequence). The V end was cut by 1 base, the J end by 6 bases, with 4 bases between. Written as DNA, the CDR3 is TGTGCCAGCAGCCAAGCGTCCGAGCAGTACTTC. As protein: CASSQASEQYF.

The V call is TRBV7-9, the J call TRBJ1-3; D remains unclear. The CDR3 consists of 19 residues. V was clipped by 2 bases and J by 0 bases, with 20 bases between them. Per the germline V gene, CDR1 is SEHNR and CDR2 is FQNEAQ (reference sequence). The CDR3 region is CASSLYRGGRRRSGNTIYF. The CDR3 DNA sequence: TGTGCCAGCAGCTTATACCGGGGTGGCAGAAGACGCTCTGGAAACACCATATATTTT.

V usage is TRBV9 and J usage is TRBJ2-1; D is perhaps TRBD2 (6 bases). V was pared by 0 bases and J by 5 bases, with 12 bases between. Looked up from germline, CDR1 is SGDLS and CDR2 is YYNGEE. CDR3 size: 15 residues. CDR3 in DNA: TGTGCCAGCAGCGTAGTCCCAGCGGGTCACAATGAGCAGTTCTTC. Its translation is CASSVVPAGHNEQFF.

The chain uses TRBV12-3 or TRBV12-4 and TRBJ1-2; unclear D gene. The CDR3 runs 13 residues. The germline V and J ends were trimmed by 2 bases and 6 bases, with 10 bases remaining between them. CDR3 amino acids: CASSLRGQHGYTF. The CDR3, as DNA: TGTGCCAGCAGTTTAAGAGGGCAACATGGCTACACCTTC.

The J gene is TRBJ1-2, the V gene TRBV7-2; 7 bases are shared with TRBD1. Trimming removed 5 bases from V and 5 bases from J; junction bases left unmatched: 8. Germline lookup yields CDR1 SGHTA and CDR2 FQGNSA. The length of the CDR3 is 14 residues. The CDR3 protein is CASSLETTGYGYTF. In DNA form, the CDR3 reads TGTGCCAGCAGCCTCGAAACGACAGGGTATGGCTACACCTTC.

The genes are TRBV7-2 and TRBJ2-3, with D possibly TRBD2 on 6 matching bases. With 5 bases removed from V and 1 base from J, the gap between germline ends came to 13 bases. The CDR3 runs 15 residues. CDR1 SGHTA and CDR2 FQGNSA come from the germline V gene. As DNA, the CDR3 is TGTGCCAGCAGCCTCCAGCGGGTACGCACAGATACGCAGTATTTT. Translation: CASSLQRVRTDTQYF.

The chain uses TRBV3-1 (or the pseudogene TRBV3-2) and TRBJ2-4, with D maybe TRBD1 (5 bases). CDR1 and CDR2 from the germline V gene are LGHDT and YNNKEL (reference sequence). Trimming pared 0 bases from V and 3 bases from J, leaving 15 bases between. The CDR3 length is 17 residues. The CDR3 DNA sequence: TGTGCCAGCAGCCAAGATCCGCCCTCAGGGTACAAAAACATTCAGTACTTC. Translating gives CASSQDPPSGYKNIQYF.